These T cell receptor beta chains were read from a single sample in a study of persistence of HIV-infected CD4 T cells. Only in-frame clones appear in the TCRdb table, and some are missing; sequencing was by immunoSEQ multiplex PCR. The sample lists nearly 20,000 clones; approximately 65% were seen once. Antigens for these TCRs are unknown. Specimen: CD4+ T cells sorted from PBMCs after approximately 20-hour stimulation, collected from a patient who received antiretroviral therapy. The receptor set was obtained from an adult woman with HIV who was CMV-seropositive. CDR3s include the opening cysteine and the closing phenylalanine or tryptophan. D genes are given only for firm matches. The size of a clone is reported for some rows only, either as once, few or many, or as a class for expanded clones.

>.|.|TRBJ2-3|TRBV4-2
TGTGCCAGCAGCCAAGATAAGCGGACACAGGATACGCAGTATTTT
CASSQDKRTQDTQYF
>.|.|TRBJ2-1|TRBV4-1
TGCGCCAGCAGCAAGGGACTCTACAATGAGCAGTTCTTC
CASSKGLYNEQFF
>few|.|TRBJ1-1|TRBV18
TGTGCCAGCTCACCACTGGGGAGAACCTCTGAAGCTTTCTTT
CASSPLGRTSEAFF
>.|.|TRBJ1-1|TRBV29-1
TGCAGCGGGCGAGAGGGGGATTGGACTGAAGCTTTCTTT
CSGREGDWTEAFF
>.|.|TRBJ1-5|TRBV19
TGTGCCAGTAGTAAGATCGGTGCGGGGCAGCCCCAGCATTTT
CASSKIGAGQPQHF
>.|.|TRBJ2-7|TRBV18
TGTGCCAGCTCACCGCCCCAAGGCCACGAGCAGTACTTC
CASSPPQGHEQYF
>.|.|TRBJ1-1|TRBV2
TGTGCCAGCAGACAACCCCGGGTGTGGACTGAAGCTTTCTTT
CASRQPRVWTEAFF
>.|.|TRBJ1-2|TRBV5-6
TGTGCCAGCAGCCAGGACACCGCCACATGGGGCTACACCTTC
CASSQDTATWGYTF
>.|.|TRBJ1-1|TRBV18
TGTGCCAGCTCACAACTGGACACCCAGAACACTGAAGCTTTCTTT
CASSQLDTQNTEAFF
>.|.|TRBJ1-1|TRBV30
TGTGCCTGGAGTGTATGGGACACTCGAACGGGTGAAGCTTTCTTT
CAWSVWDTRTGEAFF
>.|.|TRBJ1-3|TRBV19
TGTGCCAGTACTAAGGACAGCTCTGGAAACACCATATATTTT
CASTKDSSGNTIYF
>few|.|TRBJ2-7|TRBV9
TGTGCCAGCAGCGTTACTCAGGGGTCCTACGAGCAGTACTTC
CASSVTQGSYEQYF